The clone carrying this TCR beta chain was seen a handful of times. This entry is derived from a study of OX40 agonist ivuxolimab in advanced cancers. Study-wide background: Prior therapy, whether anti-PD-1, anti-PD-L1 or anti-CTLA-4, was allowed, and less than 45% had some.

This table comes from immunoSEQ multiplex PCR, and its TCRdb copy is limited to in-frame clones, with some not included. The sample records just under 65,000 clones, roughly 88% being singletons. V was trimmed by 5 bases and J by 0 bases, leaving 8 bases between them. Germline values: CDR1 SQVTM, CDR2 ANQGSEA. This CDR3 has 13 amino acids. The genes are TRBV29-1 and TRBJ1-3; D unresolved. The sequenced sample was CD4+ or CD8+ T cells sorted from blood, obtained in a trial of the OX40 agonist ivuxolimab. The receptor was derived from an adult with an advanced solid tumor such as melanoma, head and neck, liver or kidney cancer. The CDR3 coding sequence is TGCAGCGTTAAGCCCTCCTCTGGAAACACCATATATTTT. Protein: CSVKPSSGNTIYF.